The entry that follows covers one T cell receptor (beta chain) sequence. This specimen comes from a study of blood T cell repertoires in COVID-19. Repertoires were generated with immunoSEQ multiplex PCR, while TCRdb's copy carries only in-frame clones and drops some. The sample holds some 390,000 clones, roughly 86% seen once. This CDR3 spans 17 amino acids. J lost 5 bases, V lost 5 bases, and 10 bases had no gene match. Looked up from germline, CDR1 is SEHNR and CDR2 is FQNEAQ (reference sequence). Sequencing was performed on peripheral blood. V gene TRBV7-9 combines with J gene TRBJ2-3, with 13 bases that match TRBD2. This sequence was found in a human donor in a cohort sampled during active COVID-19. This CDR3 reads CASSPGARLAGGDTQYF. Written as DNA, the CDR3 is TGTGCCAGCAGCCCGGGGGCCCGACTAGCGGGAGGAGATACGCAGTATTTT.